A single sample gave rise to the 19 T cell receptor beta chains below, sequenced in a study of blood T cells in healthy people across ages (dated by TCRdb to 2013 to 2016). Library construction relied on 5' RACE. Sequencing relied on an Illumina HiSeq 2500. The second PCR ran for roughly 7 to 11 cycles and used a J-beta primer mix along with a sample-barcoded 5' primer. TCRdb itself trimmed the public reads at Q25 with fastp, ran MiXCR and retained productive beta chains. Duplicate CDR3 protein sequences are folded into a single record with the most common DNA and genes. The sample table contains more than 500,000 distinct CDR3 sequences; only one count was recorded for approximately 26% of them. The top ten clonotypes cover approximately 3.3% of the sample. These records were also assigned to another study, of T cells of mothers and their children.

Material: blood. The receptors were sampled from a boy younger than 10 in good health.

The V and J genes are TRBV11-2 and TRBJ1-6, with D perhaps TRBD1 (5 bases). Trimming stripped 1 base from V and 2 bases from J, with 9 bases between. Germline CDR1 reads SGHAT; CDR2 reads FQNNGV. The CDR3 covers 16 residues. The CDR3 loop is CASSLGGDTYNSPLHF. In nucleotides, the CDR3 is TGTGCCAGCAGCTTAGGGGGCGACACCTATAATTCACCCCTCCACTTT.

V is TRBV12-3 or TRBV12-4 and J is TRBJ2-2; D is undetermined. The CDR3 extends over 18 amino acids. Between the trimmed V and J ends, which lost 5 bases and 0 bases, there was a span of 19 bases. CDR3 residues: CASSPYRSPLPNTGELFF. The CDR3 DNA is TGTGCCAGCAGTCCGTACCGATCCCCTCTCCCGAACACCGGGGAGCTGTTTTTT.

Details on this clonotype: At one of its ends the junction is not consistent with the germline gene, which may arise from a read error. CDR3: CAGSLGGSPLHF. Here the CDR3 DNA reads TGTGCCGGCAGCTTAGGGGGTTCACCCCTCCACTTT. The chain uses TRBV7-9 and TRBJ1-6; tentative D call: TRBD1 (6 bases). Germline CDR1 SEHNR, CDR2 FQNEAQ (reference sequence). This CDR3 has 12 residues. Looking up the rest from reference TRBV7-9 and TRBJ1-6 gives the full variable domain: DTGVSQNPRHKITKRGQNVTFRCDPISEHNRLYWYRQTLGQGPEFLTYFQNEAQLEKSRLLSDRFSAERPKGSFSTLEIQRTEQGDSAMYLCAGSLGGSPLHFGNGTRLTVT.

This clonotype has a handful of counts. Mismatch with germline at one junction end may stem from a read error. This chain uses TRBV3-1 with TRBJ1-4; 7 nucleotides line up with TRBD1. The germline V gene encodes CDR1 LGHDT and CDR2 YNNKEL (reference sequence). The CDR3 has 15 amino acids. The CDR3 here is CTSSQGGQTNEKLFF. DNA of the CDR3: TGTACCAGCAGCCAAGGGGGACAGACTAATGAAAAACTGTTTTTT.

CDR3 nucleotide sequence: TGTGCCAGCAGCTTATTGGCAGCGGGAGACCCAGATACGCAGTATTTT. Translated: CASSLLAAGDPDTQYF. The gene calls are TRBV7-6 and TRBJ2-3; 8 bases fit TRBD2. Germline lookup yields CDR1 SGHVS and CDR2 FNYEAQ. This CDR3 region has 16 residues. V lost 2 bases to trimming and J lost 4 bases; unmatched junction nucleotides: 8. Drawing the rest from reference TRBV7-6 and TRBJ2-3, the complete variable domain is GAGVSQSPRYKVTKRGQDVALRCDPISGHVSLYWYRQALGQGPEFLTYFNYEAQQDKSGLPNDRFSAERPEGSISTLTIQRTEQRDSAMYRCASSLLAAGDPDTQYFGPGTRLTVL.

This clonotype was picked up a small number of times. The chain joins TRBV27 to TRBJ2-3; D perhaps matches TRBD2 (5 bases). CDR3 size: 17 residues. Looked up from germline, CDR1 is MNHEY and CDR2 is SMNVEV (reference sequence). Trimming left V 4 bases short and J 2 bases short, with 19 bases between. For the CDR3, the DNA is TGTGCCAGCAGTTCTACCCGAGCGGCTTTGGACACAGATACGCAGTATTTT. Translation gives CASSSTRAALDTDTQYF.

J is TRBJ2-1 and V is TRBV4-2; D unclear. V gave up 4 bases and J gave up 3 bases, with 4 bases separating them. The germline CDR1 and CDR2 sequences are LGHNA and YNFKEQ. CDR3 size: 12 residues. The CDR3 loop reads CASSRIYNEQFF. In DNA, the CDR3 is TGTGCCAGCAGCCGGATCTACAATGAGCAGTTCTTC.

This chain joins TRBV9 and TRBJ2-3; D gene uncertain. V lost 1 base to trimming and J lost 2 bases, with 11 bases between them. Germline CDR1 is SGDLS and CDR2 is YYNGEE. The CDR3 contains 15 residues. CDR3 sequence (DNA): TGTGCCAGCAGCGTATCGACCACGTCCACAGATACGCAGTATTTT. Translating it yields CASSVSTTSTDTQYF. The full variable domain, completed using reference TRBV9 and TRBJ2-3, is DSGVTQTPKHLITATGQRVTLRCSPRSGDLSVYWYQQSLDQGLQFLIQYYNGEERAKGNILERFSAQQFPDLHSELNLSSLELGDSALYFCASSVSTTSTDTQYFGPGTRLTVL.

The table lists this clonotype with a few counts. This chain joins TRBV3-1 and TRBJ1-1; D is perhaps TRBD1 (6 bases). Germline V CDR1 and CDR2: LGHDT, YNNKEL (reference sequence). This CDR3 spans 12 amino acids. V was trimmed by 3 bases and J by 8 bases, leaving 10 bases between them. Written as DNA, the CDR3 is TGTGCCAGCAGCCACTCAGGGGTGGAAGCTTTCTTT. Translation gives CASSHSGVEAFF.

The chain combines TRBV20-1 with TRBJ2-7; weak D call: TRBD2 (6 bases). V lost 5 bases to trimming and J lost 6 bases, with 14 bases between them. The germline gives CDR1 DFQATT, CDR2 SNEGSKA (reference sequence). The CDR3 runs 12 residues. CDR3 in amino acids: CSAPGEVGEQYF. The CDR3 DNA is TGCAGTGCTCCCGGGGAGGTTGGCGAGCAGTACTTC.

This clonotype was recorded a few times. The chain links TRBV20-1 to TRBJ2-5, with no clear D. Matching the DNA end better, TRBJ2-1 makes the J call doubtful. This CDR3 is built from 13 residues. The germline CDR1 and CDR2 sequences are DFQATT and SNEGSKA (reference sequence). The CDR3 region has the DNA TGCAGTGCTAGAGTGAGTCAACCCAATGAGCAGTTCTTC. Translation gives CSARVSQPNEQFF.

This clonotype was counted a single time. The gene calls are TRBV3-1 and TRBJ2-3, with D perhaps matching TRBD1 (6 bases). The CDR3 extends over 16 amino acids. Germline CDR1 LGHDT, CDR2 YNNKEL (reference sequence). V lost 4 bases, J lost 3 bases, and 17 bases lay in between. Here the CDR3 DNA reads TGTGCCAGCAGCCCCGGCCAGGGGCCTCCAACAGATACGCAGTATTTT. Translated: CASSPGQGPPTDTQYF.

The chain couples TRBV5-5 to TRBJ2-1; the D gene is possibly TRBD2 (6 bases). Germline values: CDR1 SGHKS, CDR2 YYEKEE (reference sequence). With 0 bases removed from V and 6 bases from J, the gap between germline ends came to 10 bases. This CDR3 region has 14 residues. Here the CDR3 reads CASSLVGSGNEQFF. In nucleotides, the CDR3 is TGTGCCAGCAGCTTGGTTGGTAGCGGCAATGAGCAGTTCTTC.

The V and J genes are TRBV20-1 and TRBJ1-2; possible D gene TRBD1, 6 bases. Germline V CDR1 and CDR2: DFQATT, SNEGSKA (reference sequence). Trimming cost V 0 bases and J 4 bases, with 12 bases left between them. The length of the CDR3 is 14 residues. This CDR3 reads CSAREGQKAYGYTF. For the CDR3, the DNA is TGCAGTGCTAGAGAAGGACAGAAGGCCTATGGCTACACCTTC.

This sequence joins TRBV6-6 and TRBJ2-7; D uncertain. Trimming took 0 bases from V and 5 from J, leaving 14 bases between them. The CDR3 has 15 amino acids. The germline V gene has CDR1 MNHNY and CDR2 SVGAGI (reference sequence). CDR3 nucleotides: TGTGCCAGCAGTTACTCGAGTAGCCCTTCCGACGAGCAGTACTTC. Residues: CASSYSSSPSDEQYF.

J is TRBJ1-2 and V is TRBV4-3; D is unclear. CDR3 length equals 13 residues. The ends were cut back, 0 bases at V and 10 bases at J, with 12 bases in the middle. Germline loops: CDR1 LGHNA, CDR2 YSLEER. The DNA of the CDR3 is TGCGCCAGCAGCCAAGATAGCAGAACCCTCTACACCTTC. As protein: CASSQDSRTLYTF.

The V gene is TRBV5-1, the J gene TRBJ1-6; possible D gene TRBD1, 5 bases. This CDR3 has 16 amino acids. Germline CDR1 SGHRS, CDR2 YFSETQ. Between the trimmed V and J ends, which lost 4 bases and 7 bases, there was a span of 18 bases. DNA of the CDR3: TGCGCCAGCAGCCAAAGTCCCGGGACGGTGAATTCACCCCTCCACTTT. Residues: CASSQSPGTVNSPLHF.

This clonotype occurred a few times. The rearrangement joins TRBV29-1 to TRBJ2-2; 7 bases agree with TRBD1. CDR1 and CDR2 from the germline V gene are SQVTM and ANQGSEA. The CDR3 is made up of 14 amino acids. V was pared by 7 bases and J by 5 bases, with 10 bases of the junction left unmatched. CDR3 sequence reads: CSATGAPRTGELFF. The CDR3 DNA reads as TGCAGCGCAACAGGGGCTCCTCGGACCGGGGAGCTGTTTTTT.

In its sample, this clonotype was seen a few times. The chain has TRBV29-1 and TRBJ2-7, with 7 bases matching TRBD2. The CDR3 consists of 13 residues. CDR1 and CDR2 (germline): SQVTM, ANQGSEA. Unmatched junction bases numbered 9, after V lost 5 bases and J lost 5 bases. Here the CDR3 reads CSVQGQRENEQYF. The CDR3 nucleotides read TGCAGCGTTCAGGGTCAGCGGGAAAACGAGCAGTACTTC.